A single sample is the source of the 3 T cell receptor beta chains below, sequenced in a study of T cell repertoires in cytomegalovirus infection. TCRdb fed the reads into MiXCR, producing one record per CDR3 protein. The sample lists around 450,000 distinct CDR3 sequences, around 32% seen once, with roughly 15% in the top ten. Specimen: PBMCs. The source is a human donor in good health (CMV status not recorded). Some clones in this sample may be carry-over from other donors' samples.

In its sample, this clonotype was seen a few times. The chain has TRBV5-5 and TRBJ1-3; unclear D gene. Germline V gene sequence: CDR1 SGHKS, CDR2 YYEKEE (reference sequence). V dropped 1 base and J dropped 0 bases, with 5 bases sitting between them. The CDR3 consists of 14 residues. DNA of the CDR3: TGTGCCAGCAGCTTGACAGCCTCTGGAAACACCATATATTTT. It encodes CASSLTASGNTIYF.

In this sample, this clonotype turned up a few times. This chain connects TRBV2 to TRBJ2-6; no clear D. CDR1 SNHLY and CDR2 FYNNEI come from the germline V gene. This CDR3 is 17 amino acids long. V dropped 0 bases and J dropped 0 bases, with 9 bases sitting between them. CDR3 protein: CASSEAPGSSGANVLTF. The DNA for the CDR3 is TGTGCCAGCAGTGAAGCGCCCGGCAGCTCTGGGGCCAACGTCCTGACTTTC.

The table lists this clonotype with a few counts. A read error may account for a junction end that differs from germline. The V and J genes are TRBV7-7 and TRBJ2-2, with a weak D call TRBD2 (6 bases). This CDR3 contains 12 residues. Germline V gene lookup returns CDR1 SSHAT and CDR2 FNYEAQ (reference sequence). CDR3 sequence: CASSLAVGELFF. As DNA, the CDR3 is TGTGCTAGCAGCTTAGCGGTCGGGGAGCTGTTTTTT.